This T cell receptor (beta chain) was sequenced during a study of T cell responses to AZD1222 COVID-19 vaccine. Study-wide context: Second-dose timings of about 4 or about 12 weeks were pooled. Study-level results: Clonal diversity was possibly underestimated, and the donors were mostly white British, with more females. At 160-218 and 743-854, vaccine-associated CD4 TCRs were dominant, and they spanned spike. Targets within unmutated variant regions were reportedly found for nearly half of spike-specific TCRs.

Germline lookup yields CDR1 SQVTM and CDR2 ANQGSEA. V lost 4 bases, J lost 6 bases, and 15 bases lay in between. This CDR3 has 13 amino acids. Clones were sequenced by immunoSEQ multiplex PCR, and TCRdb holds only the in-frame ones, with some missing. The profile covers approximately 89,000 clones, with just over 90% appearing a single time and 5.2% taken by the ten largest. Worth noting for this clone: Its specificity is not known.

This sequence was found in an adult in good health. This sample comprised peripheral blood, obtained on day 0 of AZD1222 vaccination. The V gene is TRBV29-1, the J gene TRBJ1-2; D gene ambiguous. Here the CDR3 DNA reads TGCAGCGTTGTTTCGGACCCCAGTGATGGCTACACCTTC. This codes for CSVVSDPSDGYTF.